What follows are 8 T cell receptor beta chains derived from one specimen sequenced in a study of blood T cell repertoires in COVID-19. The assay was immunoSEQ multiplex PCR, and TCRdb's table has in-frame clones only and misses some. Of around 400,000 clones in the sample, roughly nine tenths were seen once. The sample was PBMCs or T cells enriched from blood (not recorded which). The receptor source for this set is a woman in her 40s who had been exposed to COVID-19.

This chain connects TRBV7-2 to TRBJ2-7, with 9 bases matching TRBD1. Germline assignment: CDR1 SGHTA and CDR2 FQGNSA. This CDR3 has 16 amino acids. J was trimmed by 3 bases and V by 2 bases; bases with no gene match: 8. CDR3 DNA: TGTGCCAGCAGCTTACCCCCGGGACAGGGACACTACGAGCAGTACTTC. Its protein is CASSLPPGQGHYEQYF.

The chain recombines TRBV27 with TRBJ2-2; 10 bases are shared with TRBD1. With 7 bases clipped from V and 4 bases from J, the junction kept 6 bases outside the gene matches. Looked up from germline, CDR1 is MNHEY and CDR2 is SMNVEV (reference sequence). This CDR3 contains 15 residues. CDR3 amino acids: CASTSGTGVTGELFF. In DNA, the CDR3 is TGTGCCAGCACCTCTGGGACAGGGGTCACCGGGGAGCTGTTTTTT.

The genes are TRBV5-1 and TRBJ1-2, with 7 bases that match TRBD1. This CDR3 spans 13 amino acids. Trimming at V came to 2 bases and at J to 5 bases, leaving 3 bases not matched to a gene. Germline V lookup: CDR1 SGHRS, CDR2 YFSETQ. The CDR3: CASSLQQGYGYTF. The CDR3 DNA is TGCGCCAGCAGCTTACAACAGGGGTATGGCTACACCTTC.

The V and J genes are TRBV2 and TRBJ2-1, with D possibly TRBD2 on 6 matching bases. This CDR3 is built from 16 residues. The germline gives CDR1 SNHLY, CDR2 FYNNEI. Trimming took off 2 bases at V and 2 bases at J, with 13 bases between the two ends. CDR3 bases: TGTGCCAGCAGTGAATGGTCTAGCGCCACCTACAATGAGCAGTTCTTC. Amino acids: CASSEWSSATYNEQFF.

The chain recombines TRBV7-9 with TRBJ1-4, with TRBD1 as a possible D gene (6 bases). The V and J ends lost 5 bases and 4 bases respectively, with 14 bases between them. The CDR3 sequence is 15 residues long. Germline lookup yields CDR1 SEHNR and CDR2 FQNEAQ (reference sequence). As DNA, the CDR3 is TGTGCCAGCAGCACCGGGACAAGGTTTAATGAAAAACTGTTTTTT. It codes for CASSTGTRFNEKLFF.

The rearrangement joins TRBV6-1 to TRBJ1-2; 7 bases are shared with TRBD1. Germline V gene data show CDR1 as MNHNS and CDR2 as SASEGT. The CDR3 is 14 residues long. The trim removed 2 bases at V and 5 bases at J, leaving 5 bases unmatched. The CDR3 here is CASSEIRGQYGYTF. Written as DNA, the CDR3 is TGTGCCAGCAGTGAAATTCGGGGACAGTATGGCTACACCTTC.

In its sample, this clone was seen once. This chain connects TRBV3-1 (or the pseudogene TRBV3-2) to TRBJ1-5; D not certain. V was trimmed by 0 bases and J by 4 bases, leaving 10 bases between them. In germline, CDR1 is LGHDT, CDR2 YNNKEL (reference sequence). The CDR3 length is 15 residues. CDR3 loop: CASSQEPNSNQPQHF. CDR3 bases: TGTGCCAGCAGCCAAGAACCCAACAGTAATCAGCCCCAGCATTTT.

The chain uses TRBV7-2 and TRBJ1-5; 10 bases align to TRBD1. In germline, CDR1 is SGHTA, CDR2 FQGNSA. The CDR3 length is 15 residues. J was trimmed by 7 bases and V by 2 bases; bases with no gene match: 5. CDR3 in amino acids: CASSLRQGAQQPQHF. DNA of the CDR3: TGTGCCAGCAGCTTACGACAGGGGGCCCAACAGCCCCAGCATTTT.